These 12 T cell receptor beta chains were sequenced from one sample in a study of CD8 T cells in Susac syndrome. Reverse transcription of roughly 0.5 to 1 ug RNA used random hexamers. MiXCR was run by TCRdb on the immunoSEQ multiplex PCR reads, yielding one entry per CDR3 protein. The table records about 180,000 distinct CDR3 sequences, roughly 94% of them present only once. The sequencing sample was made of CD4+ T cells from PBMCs. These receptors came from a human donor with Susac syndrome.

The chain employs TRBV2 and TRBJ2-3; D tentatively fits TRBD1 or TRBD2 (5 bases each). CDR1 SNHLY and CDR2 FYNNEI come from the germline V gene. Trimming pared 4 bases from V and 5 bases from J, leaving 13 bases between. This CDR3 has 14 amino acids. CDR3 DNA: TGTGCCAGCAGTGGGAGGCAGGGTAGAGATACGCAGTATTTT. This codes for CASSGRQGRDTQYF.

The rearrangement links TRBV18 to TRBJ2-7; D possibly corresponds to TRBD2 (6 bases). The V end lost 1 base, the J end lost 6 bases, and 10 bases lay between the germline ends. The germline CDR1 and CDR2 sequences are KGHSH and LQKENI. CDR3 size: 13 residues. In DNA form, the CDR3 reads TGTGCCAGCTCACCACAACGGGGAGGCGAGCAGTACTTC. This translates into CASSPQRGGEQYF.

The chain carries TRBV10-3 and TRBJ2-3; 10 nucleotides match TRBD1. The germline V gene has CDR1 ENHRY and CDR2 SYGVKD. V shed 10 bases, J shed 3 bases, and the junction held 4 bases outside the gene matches. This CDR3 comprises 13 residues. The CDR3 here is CATGGQGTDTQYF. Written as DNA, the CDR3 is TGTGCCACGGGGGGACAGGGGACAGATACGCAGTATTTT.

V gene TRBV15 combines with J gene TRBJ2-7, with D possibly TRBD2 on 7 matching bases. There are 14 residues in the CDR3. Trimming stripped 0 bases from V and 2 bases from J, with 8 bases between. Germline V gene sequence: CDR1 LNHNV, CDR2 YYDKDF (reference sequence). The CDR3 protein is CATSRDGGPYEQYF. Here the CDR3 DNA reads TGTGCCACCAGCAGAGACGGGGGGCCCTACGAGCAGTACTTC.

The count of this clonotype is one. J is TRBJ1-1 and V is TRBV6-5; D remains ambiguous. Deletions cut 7 bases from V and 0 bases from J, with 9 bases between. The germline CDR1 and CDR2 sequences are MNHEY and SVGAGI. This CDR3 is built from 13 residues. CDR3 loop: CASNHRMNTEAFF. In DNA, the CDR3 is TGTGCCAGCAATCACCGTATGAACACTGAAGCTTTCTTT.

This clonotype was seen only a few times. This rearrangement joins TRBV18 to TRBJ1-2, with D uncertain. V was shortened by 6 bases and J by 7 bases, with 9 bases between the two germline ends. Germline V gene data show CDR1 as KGHSH and CDR2 as LQKENI. This CDR3 region has 11 residues. The CDR3, as DNA: TGTGCCAGCTCCCCGGGGTCTGGCTACACCTTC. The encoded protein is CASSPGSGYTF.

The V call is TRBV9, the J call TRBJ2-5; D is undetermined. This CDR3 has 13 amino acids. V dropped 1 base and J dropped 0 bases, with 4 bases sitting between them. Germline V gene lookup returns CDR1 SGDLS and CDR2 YYNGEE. In DNA form, the CDR3 reads TGTGCCAGCAGCGTACAGGACCAAGAGACCCAGTACTTC. It encodes CASSVQDQETQYF. The full variable domain, completed using reference TRBV9 and TRBJ2-5, is DSGVTQTPKHLITATGQRVTLRCSPRSGDLSVYWYQQSLDQGLQFLIQYYNGEERAKGNILERFSAQQFPDLHSELNLSSLELGDSALYFCASSVQDQETQYFGPGTRLLVL.

The gene calls are TRBV3-1 and TRBJ2-3, with 8 bases aligning to TRBD2. Germline CDR1 LGHDT, CDR2 YNNKEL (reference sequence). Trimming took 1 base from V and 4 from J; bases not matched to a gene: 4. The CDR3 has 15 amino acids. The CDR3 DNA reads as TGTGCCAGCAGCCAAGCTAGCGGGTGGCCAGATACGCAGTATTTT. This gives the protein CASSQASGWPDTQYF.

The rearrangement uses TRBV28 and TRBJ1-2, with D possibly being TRBD1 (5 bases). V was cut by 6 bases and J by 2 bases, with 13 bases left in between. Germline V gene data show CDR1 as MDHEN and CDR2 as SYDVKM. The CDR3 loop spans 14 amino acids. This CDR3 reads CASSIRGNNYGYTF. CDR3 coding DNA: TGTGCCAGCAGCATCCGGGGGAACAACTATGGCTACACCTTC.

Only one count was recorded for this clonotype. The chain combines TRBV24-1 with TRBJ2-3; no clear D gene. This CDR3 region has 14 residues. The germline gives CDR1 KGHDR, CDR2 SFDVKD. V gave up 4 bases and J gave up 4 bases, with 11 bases separating them. CDR3 DNA sequence: TGTGCCACCAGTGACTACAGACTCGCAGATACGCAGTATTTT. It translates to CATSDYRLADTQYF.

The V gene is TRBV6-2 or TRBV6-3, the J gene TRBJ2-7, with 11 bases lining up with TRBD1. V gave up 4 bases and J gave up 2 bases; unmatched junction bases: 4. The CDR3 runs to 15 residues. Germline V lookup: CDR1 MNHEY, CDR2 SVGEGT. The CDR3 region is CASSSPGQGAYEQYF. CDR3 bases: TGTGCCAGCAGTTCCCCGGGACAGGGGGCCTACGAGCAGTACTTC.

CDR3 coding DNA: TGTGCCAGCAGCTTAGCGCGGTCTAGCACAGATACGCAGTATTTT. Amino acid sequence: CASSLARSSTDTQYF. The chain recombines TRBV7-2 with TRBJ2-3; the D is unclear. The CDR3 runs 15 residues. V lost 0 bases to trimming and J lost 0 bases, with 7 bases between them. The germline gives CDR1 SGHTA, CDR2 FQGNSA.